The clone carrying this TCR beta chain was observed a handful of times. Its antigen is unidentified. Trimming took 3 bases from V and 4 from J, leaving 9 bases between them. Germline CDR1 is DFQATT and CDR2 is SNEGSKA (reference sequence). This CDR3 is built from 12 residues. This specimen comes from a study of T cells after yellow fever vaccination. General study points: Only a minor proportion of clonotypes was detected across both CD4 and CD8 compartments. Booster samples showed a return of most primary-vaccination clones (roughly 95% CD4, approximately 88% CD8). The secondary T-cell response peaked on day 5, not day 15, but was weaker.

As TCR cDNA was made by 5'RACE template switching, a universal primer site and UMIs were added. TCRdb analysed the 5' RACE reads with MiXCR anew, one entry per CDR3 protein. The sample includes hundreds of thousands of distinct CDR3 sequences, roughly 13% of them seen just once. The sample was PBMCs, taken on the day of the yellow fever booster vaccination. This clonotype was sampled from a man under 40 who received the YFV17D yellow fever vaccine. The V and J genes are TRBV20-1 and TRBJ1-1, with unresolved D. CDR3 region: CSARRTATEAFF. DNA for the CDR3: TGCAGTGCTAGGAGGACGGCCACTGAAGCTTTCTTT.